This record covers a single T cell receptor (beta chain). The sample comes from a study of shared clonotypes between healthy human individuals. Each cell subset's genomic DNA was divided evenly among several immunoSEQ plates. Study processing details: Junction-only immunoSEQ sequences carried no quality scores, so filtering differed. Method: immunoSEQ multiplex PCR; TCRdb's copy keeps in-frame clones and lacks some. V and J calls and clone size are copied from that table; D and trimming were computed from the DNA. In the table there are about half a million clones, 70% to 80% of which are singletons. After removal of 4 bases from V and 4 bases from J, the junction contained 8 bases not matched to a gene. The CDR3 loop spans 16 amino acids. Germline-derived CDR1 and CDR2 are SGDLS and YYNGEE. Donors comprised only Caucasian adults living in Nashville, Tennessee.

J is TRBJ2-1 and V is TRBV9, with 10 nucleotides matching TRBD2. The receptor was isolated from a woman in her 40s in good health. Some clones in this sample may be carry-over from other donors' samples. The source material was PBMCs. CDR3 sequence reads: CASSISGRAGYNEQFF. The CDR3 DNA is TGTGCCAGCAGCATCAGCGGGAGGGCCGGTTACAATGAGCAGTTCTTC.